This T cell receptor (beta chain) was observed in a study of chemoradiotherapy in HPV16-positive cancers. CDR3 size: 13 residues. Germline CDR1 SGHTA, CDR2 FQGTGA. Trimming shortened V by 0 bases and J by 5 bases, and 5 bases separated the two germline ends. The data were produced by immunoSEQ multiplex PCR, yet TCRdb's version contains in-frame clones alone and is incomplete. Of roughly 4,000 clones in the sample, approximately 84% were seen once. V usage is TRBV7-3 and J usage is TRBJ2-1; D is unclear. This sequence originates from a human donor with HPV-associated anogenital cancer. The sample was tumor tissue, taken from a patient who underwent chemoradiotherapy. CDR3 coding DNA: TGTGCCAGCAGCTTAACCCCCGACAATGAGCAGTTCTTC. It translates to CASSLTPDNEQFF.